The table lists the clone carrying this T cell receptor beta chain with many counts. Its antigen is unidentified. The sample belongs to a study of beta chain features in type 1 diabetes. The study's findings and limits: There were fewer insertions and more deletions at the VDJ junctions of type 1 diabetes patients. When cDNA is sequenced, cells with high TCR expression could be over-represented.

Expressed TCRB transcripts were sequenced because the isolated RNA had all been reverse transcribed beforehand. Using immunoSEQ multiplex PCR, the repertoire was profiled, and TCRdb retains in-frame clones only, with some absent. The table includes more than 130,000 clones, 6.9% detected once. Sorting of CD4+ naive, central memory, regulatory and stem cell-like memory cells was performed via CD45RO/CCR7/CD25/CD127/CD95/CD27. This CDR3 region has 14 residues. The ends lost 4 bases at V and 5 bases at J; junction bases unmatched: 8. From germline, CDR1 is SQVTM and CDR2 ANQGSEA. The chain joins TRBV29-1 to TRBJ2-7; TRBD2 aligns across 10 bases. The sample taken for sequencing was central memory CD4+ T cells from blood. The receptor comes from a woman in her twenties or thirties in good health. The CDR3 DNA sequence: TGCAGCGTTGTGCTGGCTAGCGGGAGTGACGAGCAGTACTTC. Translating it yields CSVVLASGSDEQYF.